The T cell receptor (beta chain) under discussion was sequenced for a study of T cell responses to AZD1222 COVID-19 vaccine (dated by TCRdb to the early 2020s). With regard to the full study: AZD1222 recipients with second doses at about 4 weeks or about 12 weeks were pooled, because spike-specific TCR depth and breadth did not differ between schedules. Enrollment into the trials was organized by age into subgroups of 18-55, 56-69 and 70-plus years, and those subgroups contained roughly 150, 30 and 60 TCR-sequenced participants, respectively. TCR sequencing covered fewer than 250 trial participants: nearly 210 given two doses of AZD1222 and approximately 26 given two doses of MenACWY control vaccine.

Regarding this clone: Which antigen it targets is not known. Base qualities are missing; no much larger clone stands one base away.

Points the paper makes about the study in general: Vaccine-associated CD4 TCRs spanned the whole spike protein, with dominant responses in regions 160-218 and 743-854. After two AZD1222 doses, spike-specific TCR breadth and depth were significantly higher than at day 0 and than in MenACWY recipients. Participants were mostly white British and included more females than males, and it was suggested by the authors that clonal diversity may have been underestimated. In the small 56-69-year group, the increase in depth fell short of significance, most likely because of low power. Conclusions about previously exposed vaccinees are limited because only a handful of AZD1222 recipients were SARS-CoV-2 seropositive at baseline. Reportedly, close to half of the unique spike-specific TCRs recognized epitopes lying outside the regions that are mutated in the B.1.351 and B.1.1.7 variants. Because no day 14 peak-response samples were available, repertoires were characterized only after the peak T cell response.

The CDR3 regions of human TCRbeta chains were analyzed by immunosequencing. The paper's processing steps were these. Repertoire TCRs were checked for matches against a reference library of SARS-CoV-2-specific TCRs that had been generated using the MIRA antigen-specificity platform. Breadth meant the fraction of unique TCRs that were SARS-CoV-2-associated, whereas depth meant the fraction of total T cells that were SARS-CoV-2-associated. Using the MIRA data, every spike-specific TCR was mapped to the spike region that the TCR reacted to and assigned to either a CD4 or a CD8 class. Log10-transformed breadth and depth values were compared by one-way ANOVA with Sidak's multiple comparisons tests. The table was pulled from immuneACCESS by TCRdb, which kept in-frame rearrangements only. Such tables lose some clones; where checked, under half of the loss comes from unresolved V genes, and the rest has no known cause. V and J calls and clone size are copied from that table; D and trimming were computed from the DNA. This sample lists 84,000 or so clones; about 90% were detected once. The ten most abundant clones make up about 1.6% of the sample.

From its cysteine to its phenylalanine, the CDR3 spans 14 amino acids. CDR3 DNA is the only sequence kept; it has 42 bases, read in frame from the first base. V is shortened by 7 bases, J by 6 bases, and the region joining them spans 16 bases. As encoded in the germline V gene, CDR1 is MDHEN while CDR2 is SYDVKM. The sample's time point label is to be understood as: baseline before first vaccination. Samples from vaccinated people were obtained from the UK trials COV001 and COV002, which included a single-blind randomized controlled phase 2/3 trial of AZD1222 (ChAdOx1 nCoV-19) in healthy adults. Trial participant PBMC samples were collected at day 0 and day 28 after the second dose for TCRbeta chain sequencing.

The sample consisted of peripheral blood, taken on day 0 of AZD1222 vaccination. The V and J genes are TRBV28 and TRBJ1-3; perhaps TRBD1 is the D gene, with 6 bases matching. This clonotype originated in an adult in good health. The CDR3 loop reads CASTEGGLENTIYF. The nucleotide sequence reads as follows: TGTGCCAGCACCGAGGGGGGGCTGGAAAACACCATATATTTT.